This T cell receptor beta chain appears in the sequencing data of a study of blood T cell repertoires in COVID-19. Study context: There were acute and convalescent COVID-19 samples, and they came from the United States, Italy and Spain.

Germline assignment: CDR1 KGHDR and CDR2 SFDVKD. The CDR3 is 15 residues long. V was pared by 2 bases and J by 2 bases, with 9 bases between. Per the original data handling: Cell counts per sample came from amplifying reference gene primers. TCRdb's table, derived via immunoSEQ multiplex PCR, lists solely in-frame clones and lacks some. That table is the source of V, J and clone size, and D and trimming were worked out from the DNA. This sample yields around 310,000 clones, of which roughly 90% are seen a single time; over 9% belongs to the top ten. Participant reports of clinical history set cohort assignment. Donors of Cohort 3 who recovered were those that had two negative PCRs, clearance, or symptom resolution.

The sequenced sample consisted of PBMCs or T cells enriched from blood (not recorded which). This sequence was found in a woman aged 40 to 50 who had recovered from COVID-19. The rearrangement joins TRBV24-1 to TRBJ2-1; tentatively, D is TRBD2 (6 bases). The CDR3 loop reads CATSDSERAYNEQFF. The CDR3 DNA follows: TGTGCCACCAGTGATTCCGAGCGGGCCTACAATGAGCAGTTCTTC.